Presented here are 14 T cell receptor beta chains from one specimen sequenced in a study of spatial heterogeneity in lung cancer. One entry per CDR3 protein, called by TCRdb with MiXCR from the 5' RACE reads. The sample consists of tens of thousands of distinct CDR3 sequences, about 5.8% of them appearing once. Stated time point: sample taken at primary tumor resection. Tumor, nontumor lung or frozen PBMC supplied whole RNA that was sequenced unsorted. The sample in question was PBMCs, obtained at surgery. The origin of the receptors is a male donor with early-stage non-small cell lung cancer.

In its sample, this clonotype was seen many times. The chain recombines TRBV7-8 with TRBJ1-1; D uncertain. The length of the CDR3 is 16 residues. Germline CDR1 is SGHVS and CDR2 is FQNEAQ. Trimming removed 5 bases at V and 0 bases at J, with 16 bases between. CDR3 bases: TGTGCCAGCAGCCCTCCCAGAGTAGGACTGAACACTGAAGCTTTCTTT. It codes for CASSPPRVGLNTEAFF. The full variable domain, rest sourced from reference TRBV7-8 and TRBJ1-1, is GAGVSQSPRYKVAKRGQDVALRCDPISGHVSLFWYQQALGQGPEFLTYFQNEAQLDKSGLPSDRFFAERPEGSVSTLKIQRTQQEDSAVYLCASSPPRVGLNTEAFFGQGTRLTVV.

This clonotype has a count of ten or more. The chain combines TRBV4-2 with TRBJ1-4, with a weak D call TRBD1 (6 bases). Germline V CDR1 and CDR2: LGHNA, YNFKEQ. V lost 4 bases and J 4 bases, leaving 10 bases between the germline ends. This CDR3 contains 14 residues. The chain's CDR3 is CASSPGQYNEKLFF. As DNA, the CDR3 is TGTGCCAGCAGCCCAGGACAGTATAATGAAAAACTGTTTTTT.

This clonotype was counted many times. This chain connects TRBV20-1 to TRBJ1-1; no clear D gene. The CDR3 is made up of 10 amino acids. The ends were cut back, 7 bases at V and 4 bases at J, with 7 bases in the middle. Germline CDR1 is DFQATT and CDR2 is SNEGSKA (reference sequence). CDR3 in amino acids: CSVKGTEAFF. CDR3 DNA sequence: TGCAGTGTTAAAGGCACTGAAGCTTTCTTT.

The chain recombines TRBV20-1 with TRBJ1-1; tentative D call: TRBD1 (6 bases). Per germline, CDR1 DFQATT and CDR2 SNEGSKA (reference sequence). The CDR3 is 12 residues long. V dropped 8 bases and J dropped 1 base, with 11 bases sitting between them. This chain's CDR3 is CSSEGGNTEAFF. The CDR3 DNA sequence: TGCAGTTCCGAGGGGGGGAACACTGAAGCTTTCTTT.

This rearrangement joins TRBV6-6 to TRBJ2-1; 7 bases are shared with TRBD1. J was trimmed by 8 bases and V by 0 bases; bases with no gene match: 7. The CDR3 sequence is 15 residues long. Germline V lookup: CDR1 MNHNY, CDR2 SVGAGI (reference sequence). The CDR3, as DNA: TGTGCCAGCAGTTACTCCCTCAGACAGGGAGATGAGCAGTTCTTC. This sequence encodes CASSYSLRQGDEQFF.

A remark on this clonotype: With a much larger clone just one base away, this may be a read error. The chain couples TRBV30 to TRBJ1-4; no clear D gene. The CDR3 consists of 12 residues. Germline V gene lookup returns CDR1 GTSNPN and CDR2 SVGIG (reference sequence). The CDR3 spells CAWAGNDEKLSF. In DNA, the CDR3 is TGTGCCTGGGCCGGGAATGATGAAAAACTGTCTTTT.

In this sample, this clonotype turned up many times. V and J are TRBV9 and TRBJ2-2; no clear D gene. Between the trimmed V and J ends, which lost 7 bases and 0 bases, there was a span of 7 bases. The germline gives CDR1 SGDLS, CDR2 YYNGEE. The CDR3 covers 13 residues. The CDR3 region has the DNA TGTGCCAGCGGCCGGACGAACACCGGGGAGCTGTTTTTT. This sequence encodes CASGRTNTGELFF. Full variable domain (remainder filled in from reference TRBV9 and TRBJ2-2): DSGVTQTPKHLITATGQRVTLRCSPRSGDLSVYWYQQSLDQGLQFLIQYYNGEERAKGNILERFSAQQFPDLHSELNLSSLELGDSALYFCASGRTNTGELFFGEGSRLTVL.

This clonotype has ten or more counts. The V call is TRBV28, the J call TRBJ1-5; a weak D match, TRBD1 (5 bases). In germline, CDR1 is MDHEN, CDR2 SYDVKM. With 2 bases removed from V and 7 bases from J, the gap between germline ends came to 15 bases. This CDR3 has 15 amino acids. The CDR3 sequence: CASSLSQGRLQPQHF. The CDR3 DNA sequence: TGTGCCAGCAGTTTAAGTCAGGGCCGGTTGCAGCCCCAGCATTTT. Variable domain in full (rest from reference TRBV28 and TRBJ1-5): DVKVTQSSRYLVKRTGEKVFLECVQDMDHENMFWYRQDPGLGLRLIYFSYDVKMKEKGDIPEGYSVSREKKERFSLILESASTNQTSMYLCASSLSQGRLQPQHFGDGTRLSIL.

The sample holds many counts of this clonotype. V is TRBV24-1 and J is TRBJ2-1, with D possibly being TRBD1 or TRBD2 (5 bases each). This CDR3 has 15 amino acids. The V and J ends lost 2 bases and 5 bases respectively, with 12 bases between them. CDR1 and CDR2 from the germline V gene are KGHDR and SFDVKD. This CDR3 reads CATSDYRDGHNEQFF. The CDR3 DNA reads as TGTGCCACCAGTGATTACCGGGACGGACACAATGAGCAGTTCTTC.

CDR3 DNA: TGTGCCAGCAGCCCCTCGGGACTAGCGATCTACGAGCAGTACTTC. This codes for CASSPSGLAIYEQYF. This chain connects TRBV7-2 to TRBJ2-7; 10 nucleotides agree with TRBD2. Germline V lookup: CDR1 SGHTA, CDR2 FQGNSA. The CDR3 runs 15 residues. The junction had 7 bases not matched to a gene; V was cut back by 5 bases and J by 3 bases.

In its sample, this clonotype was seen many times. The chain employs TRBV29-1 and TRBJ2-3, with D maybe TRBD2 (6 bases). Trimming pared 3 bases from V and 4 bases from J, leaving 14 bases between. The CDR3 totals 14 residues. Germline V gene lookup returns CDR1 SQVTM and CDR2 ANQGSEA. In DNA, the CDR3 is TGCAGCGTTGAGCCCCGGGAGAAGCCAGATACGCAGTATTTT. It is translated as CSVEPREKPDTQYF.

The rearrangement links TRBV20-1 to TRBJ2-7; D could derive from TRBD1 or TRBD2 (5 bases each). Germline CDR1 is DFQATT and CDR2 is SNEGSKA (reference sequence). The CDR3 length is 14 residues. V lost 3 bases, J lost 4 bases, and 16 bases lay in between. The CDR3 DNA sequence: TGCAGTGCTAGCCCCGGGACCGGGGCTTACGAGCAGTACTTC. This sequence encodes CSASPGTGAYEQYF.

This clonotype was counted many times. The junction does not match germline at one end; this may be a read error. CDR3 in amino acids: CSAGERDDYEQYF. CDR3 DNA: TGCAGTGCTGGAGAGCGGGATGACTACGAGCAGTACTTC. J is TRBJ2-7 and V is TRBV20-1; the match to TRBD2 covers 7 bases. The CDR3 totals 13 residues. Germline assignment: CDR1 DFQATT and CDR2 SNEGSKA (reference sequence).

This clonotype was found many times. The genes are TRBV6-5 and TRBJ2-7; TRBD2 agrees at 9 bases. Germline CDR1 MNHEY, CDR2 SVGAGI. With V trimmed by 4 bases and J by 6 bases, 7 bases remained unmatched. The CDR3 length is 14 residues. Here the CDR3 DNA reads TGTGCCAGCAGTTTTCAGCGGGGGGCACTCGAGCAGTACTTC. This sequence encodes CASSFQRGALEQYF.